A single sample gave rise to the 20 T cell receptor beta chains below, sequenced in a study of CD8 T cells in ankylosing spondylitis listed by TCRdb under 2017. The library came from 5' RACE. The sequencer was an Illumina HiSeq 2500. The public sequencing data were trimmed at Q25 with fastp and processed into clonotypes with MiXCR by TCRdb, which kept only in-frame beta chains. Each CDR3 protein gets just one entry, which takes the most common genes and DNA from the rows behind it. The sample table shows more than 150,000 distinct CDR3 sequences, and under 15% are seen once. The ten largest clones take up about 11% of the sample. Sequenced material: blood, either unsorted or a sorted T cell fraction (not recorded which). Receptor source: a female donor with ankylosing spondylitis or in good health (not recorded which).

This chain's CDR3 is CSASGSNQPQHF. CDR3 DNA sequence: TGCAGTGCTAGCGGTAGCAATCAGCCCCAGCATTTT. J is TRBJ1-5 and V is TRBV20-1; D unresolved. The ends were cut back, 3 bases at V and 0 bases at J, with 3 bases in the middle. Germline CDR1 reads DFQATT; CDR2 reads SNEGSKA (reference sequence). CDR3 length: 12 amino acids.

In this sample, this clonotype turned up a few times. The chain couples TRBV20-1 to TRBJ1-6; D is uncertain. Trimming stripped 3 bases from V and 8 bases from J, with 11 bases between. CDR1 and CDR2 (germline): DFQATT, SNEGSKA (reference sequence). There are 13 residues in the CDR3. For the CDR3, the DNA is TGCAGTGCTAGGGACGGCGGTTATTCACCCCTCCACTTT. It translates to CSARDGGYSPLHF.

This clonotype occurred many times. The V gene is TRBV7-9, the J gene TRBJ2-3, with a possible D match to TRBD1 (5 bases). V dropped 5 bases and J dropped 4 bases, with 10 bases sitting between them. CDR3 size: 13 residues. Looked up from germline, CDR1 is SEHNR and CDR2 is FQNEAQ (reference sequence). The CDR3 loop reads CASSPRGPDTQYF. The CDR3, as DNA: TGTGCCAGCAGCCCTAGGGGCCCAGATACGCAGTATTTT.

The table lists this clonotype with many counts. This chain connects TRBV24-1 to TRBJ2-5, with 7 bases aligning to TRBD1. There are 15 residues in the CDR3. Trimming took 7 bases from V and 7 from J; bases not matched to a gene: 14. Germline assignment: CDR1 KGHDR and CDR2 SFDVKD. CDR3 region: CATSREGAGGATQYF. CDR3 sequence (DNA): TGTGCCACCAGCCGAGAGGGGGCAGGGGGTGCGACCCAGTACTTC.

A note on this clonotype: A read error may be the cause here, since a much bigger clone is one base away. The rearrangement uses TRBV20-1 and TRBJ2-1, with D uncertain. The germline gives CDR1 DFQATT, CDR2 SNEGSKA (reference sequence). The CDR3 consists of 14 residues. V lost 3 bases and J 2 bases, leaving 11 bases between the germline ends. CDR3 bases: TGCAGTGCTAGTGACCCTCTTCCCTACAATGAGCAGTTCTTC. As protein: CSASDPLPYNEQFF.

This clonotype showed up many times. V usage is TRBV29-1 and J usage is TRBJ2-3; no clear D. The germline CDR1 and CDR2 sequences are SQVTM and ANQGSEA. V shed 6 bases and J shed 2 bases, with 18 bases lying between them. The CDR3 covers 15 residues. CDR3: CSVSAVTGFTDTQYF. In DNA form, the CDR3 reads TGCAGCGTCAGTGCAGTGACGGGTTTCACAGATACGCAGTATTTT.

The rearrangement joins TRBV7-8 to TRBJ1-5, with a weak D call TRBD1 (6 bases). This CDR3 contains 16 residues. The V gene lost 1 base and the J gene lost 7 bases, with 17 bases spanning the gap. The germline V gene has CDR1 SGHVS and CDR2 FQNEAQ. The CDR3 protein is CASSLGNRGGKQPQHF. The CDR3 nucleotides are TGTGCCAGCAGCTTAGGTAACCGAGGGGGGAAGCAGCCCCAGCATTTT.

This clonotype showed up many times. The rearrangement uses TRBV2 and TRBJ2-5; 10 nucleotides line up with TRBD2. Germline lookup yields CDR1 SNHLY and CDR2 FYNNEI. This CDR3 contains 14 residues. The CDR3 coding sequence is TGTGCTACCTCCGAGCGGGAGGGCCTTGAGACCCAGTACTTC. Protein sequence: CATSEREGLETQYF. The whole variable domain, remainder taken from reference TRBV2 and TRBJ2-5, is EPEVTQTPSHQVTQMGQEVILRCVPISNHLYFYWYRQILGQKVEFLVSFYNNEISEKSEIFDDQFSVERPDGSNFTLKIRSTKLEDSAMYFCATSEREGLETQYFGPGTRLLVL.

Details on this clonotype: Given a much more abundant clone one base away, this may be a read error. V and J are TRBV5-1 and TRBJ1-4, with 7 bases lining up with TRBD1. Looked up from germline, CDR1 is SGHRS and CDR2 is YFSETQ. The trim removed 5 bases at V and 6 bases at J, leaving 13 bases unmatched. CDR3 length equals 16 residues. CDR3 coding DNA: TGCGCCAGCAGACCTGGCAGGGGGGCCTCTTATGAAAAACTGTTTTTT. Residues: CASRPGRGASYEKLFF.

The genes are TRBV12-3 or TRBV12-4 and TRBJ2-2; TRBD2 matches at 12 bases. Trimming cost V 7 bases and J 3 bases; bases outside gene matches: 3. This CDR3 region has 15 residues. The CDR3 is CASTRLAGDTGELFF. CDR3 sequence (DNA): TGTGCCAGCACGAGACTAGCGGGAGACACCGGGGAGCTGTTTTTT.

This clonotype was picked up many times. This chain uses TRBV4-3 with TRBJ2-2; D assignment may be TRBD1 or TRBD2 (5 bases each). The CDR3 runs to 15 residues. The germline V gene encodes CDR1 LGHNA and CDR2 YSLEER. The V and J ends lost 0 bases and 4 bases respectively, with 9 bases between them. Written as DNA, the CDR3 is TGCGCCAGCAGCCAAGACACAGGAGGCACCGGGGAGCTGTTTTTT. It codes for CASSQDTGGTGELFF.

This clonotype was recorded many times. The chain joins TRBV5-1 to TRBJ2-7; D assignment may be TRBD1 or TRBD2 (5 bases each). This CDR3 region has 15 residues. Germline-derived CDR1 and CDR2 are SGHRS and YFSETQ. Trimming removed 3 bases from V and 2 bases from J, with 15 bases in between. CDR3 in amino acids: CASSSSGTDTYEQYF. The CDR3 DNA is TGCGCCAGCAGCTCATCCGGGACGGACACCTACGAGCAGTACTTC.

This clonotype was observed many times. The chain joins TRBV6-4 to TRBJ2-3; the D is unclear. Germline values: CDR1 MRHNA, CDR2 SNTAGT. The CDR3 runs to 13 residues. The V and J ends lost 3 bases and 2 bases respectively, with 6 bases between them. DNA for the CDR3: TGTGCCAGCAGTGAGGGCCACACAGATACGCAGTATTTT. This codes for CASSEGHTDTQYF.

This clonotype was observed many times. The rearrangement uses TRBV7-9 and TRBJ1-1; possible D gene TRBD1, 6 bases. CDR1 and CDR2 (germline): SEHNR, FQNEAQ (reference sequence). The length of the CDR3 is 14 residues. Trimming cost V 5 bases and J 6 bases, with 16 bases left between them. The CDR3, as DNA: TGTGCCAGCAGCCCCCTACAGGGAACGGCTGAAGCTTTCTTT. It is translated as CASSPLQGTAEAFF.

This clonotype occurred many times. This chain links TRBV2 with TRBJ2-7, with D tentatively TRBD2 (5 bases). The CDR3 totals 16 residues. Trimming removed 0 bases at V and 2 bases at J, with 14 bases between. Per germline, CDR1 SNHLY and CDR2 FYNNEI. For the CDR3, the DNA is TGTGCCAGCAGTGAAGCGCGACGAGGGAAGCCCTACGAGCAGTACTTC. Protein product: CASSEARRGKPYEQYF.

CDR3 protein: CASSYSGGGYTF. The CDR3 nucleotides are TGTGCCAGCAGTTACTCGGGTGGGGGCTACACCTTC. This chain links TRBV6-6 with TRBJ1-2; D remains unclear. Trimming took 0 bases from V and 8 from J, leaving 7 bases between them. The CDR3 consists of 12 residues. Germline CDR1 MNHNY, CDR2 SVGAGI (reference sequence).

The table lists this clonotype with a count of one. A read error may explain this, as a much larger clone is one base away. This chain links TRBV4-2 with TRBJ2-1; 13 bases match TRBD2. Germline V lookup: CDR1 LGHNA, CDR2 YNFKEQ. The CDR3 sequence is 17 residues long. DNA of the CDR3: TGTGTCAGCAGCCACGTCGGACTAGCGGGAGATAATAATGAGCAGTTCTTC. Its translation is CVSSHVGLAGDNNEQFF.

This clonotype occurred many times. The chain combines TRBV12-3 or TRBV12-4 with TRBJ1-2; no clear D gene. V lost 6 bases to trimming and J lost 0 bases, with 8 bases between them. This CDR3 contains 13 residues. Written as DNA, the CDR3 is TGTGCCAGCAGCCCCGACGCTAACTATGGCTACACCTTC. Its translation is CASSPDANYGYTF.

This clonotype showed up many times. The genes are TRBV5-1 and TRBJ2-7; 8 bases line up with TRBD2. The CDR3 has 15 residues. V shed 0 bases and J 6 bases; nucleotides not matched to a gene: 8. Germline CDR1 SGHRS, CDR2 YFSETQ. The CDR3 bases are TGCGCCAGCAGCTTGGCGTTAGCGGGATCGGGCGAGCAGTACTTC. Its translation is CASSLALAGSGEQYF.

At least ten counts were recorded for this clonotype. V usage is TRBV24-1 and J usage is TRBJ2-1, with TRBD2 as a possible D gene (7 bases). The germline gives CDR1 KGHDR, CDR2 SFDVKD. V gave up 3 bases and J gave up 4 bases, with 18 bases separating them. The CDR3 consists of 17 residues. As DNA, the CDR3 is TGTGCCACCAGTGATCCCGTCCGGGGGGCGATTTACAATGAGCAGTTCTTC. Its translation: CATSDPVRGAIYNEQFF.